The T cell receptor beta chain described here comes from a study of blood T cell repertoires in COVID-19. About the study: Researchers got acute and convalescent COVID-19 samples from the United States, Italy and Spain. Sources were T cells, B-cell-depleted T cells, or PBMCs; the material itself was cDNA or gDNA.

Trimming removed 2 bases from V and 3 bases from J, with 12 bases in between. The CDR3 consists of 14 residues. CDR1 is SGHKS and CDR2 is YYEKEE in the germline V gene (reference sequence). Original processing notes: Nucleated cell counts were estimated from reference gene primer amplification. Assay: immunoSEQ multiplex PCR; the TCRdb copy retains only in-frame clones and omits some. V and J calls and clone size are copied from that table; D and trimming were computed from the DNA. Seen here are 220,000 or so clones, 85% observed once, and the top ten hold around 2.9%. This sequence originates from a man aged 45-65 years who had recovered from COVID-19. This sequence joins TRBV5-5 and TRBJ2-7; no definite D call. Source material: peripheral blood. This CDR3 reads CASSLETRHYEQYF. As DNA, the CDR3 is TGTGCCAGCAGCTTAGAGACACGGCACTACGAGCAGTACTTC.